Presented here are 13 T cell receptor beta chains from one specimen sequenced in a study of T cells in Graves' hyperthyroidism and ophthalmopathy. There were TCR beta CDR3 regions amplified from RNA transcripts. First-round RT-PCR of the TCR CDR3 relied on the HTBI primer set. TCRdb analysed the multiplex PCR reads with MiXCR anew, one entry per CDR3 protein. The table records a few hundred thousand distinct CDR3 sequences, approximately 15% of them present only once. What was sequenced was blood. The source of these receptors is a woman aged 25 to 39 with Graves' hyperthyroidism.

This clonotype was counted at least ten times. The CDR3 DNA follows: TGTGCCAGCAGCTTAGGGACAGCGTTCGGCACCGGGGAGCTGTTTTTT. Translation: CASSLGTAFGTGELFF. The J gene is TRBJ2-2, the V gene TRBV7-2, with D perhaps TRBD1 (6 bases). The V end was cut by 1 base, the J end by 4 bases, with 13 bases between. Germline V gives CDR1 SGHTA, CDR2 FQGNSA. The CDR3 loop spans 16 amino acids.

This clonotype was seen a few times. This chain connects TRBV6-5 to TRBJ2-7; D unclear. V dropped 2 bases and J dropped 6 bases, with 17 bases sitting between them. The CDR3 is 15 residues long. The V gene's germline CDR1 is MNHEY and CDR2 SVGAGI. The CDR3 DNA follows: TGTGCCAGCAGTTACCCGACCGGCAGAACTCTCGAGCAGTACTTC. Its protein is CASSYPTGRTLEQYF.

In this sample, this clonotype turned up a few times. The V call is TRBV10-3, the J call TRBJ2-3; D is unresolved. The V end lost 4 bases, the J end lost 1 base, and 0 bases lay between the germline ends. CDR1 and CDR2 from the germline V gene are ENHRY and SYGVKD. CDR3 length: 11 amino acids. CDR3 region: CAISGTDTQYF. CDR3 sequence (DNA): TGTGCCATCAGTGGCACAGATACGCAGTATTTT.

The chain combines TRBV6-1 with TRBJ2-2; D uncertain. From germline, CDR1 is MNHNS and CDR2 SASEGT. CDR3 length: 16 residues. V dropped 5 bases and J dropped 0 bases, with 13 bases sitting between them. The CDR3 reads CASSYVRLANTGELFF. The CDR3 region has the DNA TGTGCCAGCAGTTACGTGCGTCTAGCGAACACCGGGGAGCTGTTTTTT.

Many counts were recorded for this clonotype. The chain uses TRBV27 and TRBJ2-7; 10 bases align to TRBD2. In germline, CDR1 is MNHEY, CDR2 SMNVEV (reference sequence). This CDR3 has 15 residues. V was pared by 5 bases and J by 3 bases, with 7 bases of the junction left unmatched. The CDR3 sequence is CASSARLAGDYEQYF. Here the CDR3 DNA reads TGTGCCAGCAGTGCCCGACTAGCGGGTGACTACGAGCAGTACTTC.

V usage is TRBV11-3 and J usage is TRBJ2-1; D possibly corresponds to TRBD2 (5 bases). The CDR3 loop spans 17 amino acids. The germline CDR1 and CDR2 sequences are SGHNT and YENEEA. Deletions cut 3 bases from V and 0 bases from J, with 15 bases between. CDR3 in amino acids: CASSFVASSGSYNEQFF. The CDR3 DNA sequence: TGTGCCAGCAGCTTCGTGGCTAGCAGTGGCTCCTACAATGAGCAGTTCTTC.

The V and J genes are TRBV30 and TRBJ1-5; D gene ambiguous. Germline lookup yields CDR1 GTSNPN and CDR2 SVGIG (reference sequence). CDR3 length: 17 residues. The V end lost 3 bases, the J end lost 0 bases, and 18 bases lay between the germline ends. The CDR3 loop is CAWSPMLASDSNQPQHF. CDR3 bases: TGTGCCTGGAGCCCGATGCTGGCATCAGATAGCAATCAGCCCCAGCATTTT.

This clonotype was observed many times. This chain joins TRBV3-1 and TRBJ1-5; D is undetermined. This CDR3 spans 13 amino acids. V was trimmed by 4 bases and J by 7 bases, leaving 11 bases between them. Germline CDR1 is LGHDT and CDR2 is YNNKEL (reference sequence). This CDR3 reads CASSLFQKQPQHF. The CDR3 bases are TGTGCCAGCAGCCTCTTCCAGAAACAGCCCCAGCATTTT.

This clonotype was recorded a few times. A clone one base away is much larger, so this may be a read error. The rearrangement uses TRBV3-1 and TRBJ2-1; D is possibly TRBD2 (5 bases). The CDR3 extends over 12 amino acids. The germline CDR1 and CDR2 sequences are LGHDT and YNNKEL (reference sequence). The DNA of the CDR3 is TGTGTCAGCAGCGGCACCCACAATGAGCAGTTCTTC. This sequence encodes CVSSGTHNEQFF.

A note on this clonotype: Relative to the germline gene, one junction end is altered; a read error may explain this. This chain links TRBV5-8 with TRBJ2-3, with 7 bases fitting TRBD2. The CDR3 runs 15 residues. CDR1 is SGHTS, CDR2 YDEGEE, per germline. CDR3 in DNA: TGTGCCAGCAGGTTGGGAGGGACTGGACGAGATACGCAGTATTTT. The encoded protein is CASRLGGTGRDTQYF.

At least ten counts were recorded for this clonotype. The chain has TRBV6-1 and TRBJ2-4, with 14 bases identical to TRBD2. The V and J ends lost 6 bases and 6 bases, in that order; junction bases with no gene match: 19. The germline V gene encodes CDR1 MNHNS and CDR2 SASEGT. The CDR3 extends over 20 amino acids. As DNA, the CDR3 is TGTGCCAGCAGACCCCCGGCGGGACTAGCGGGAGTCTCGGGGGTAAACATTCAGTACTTC. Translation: CASRPPAGLAGVSGVNIQYF.

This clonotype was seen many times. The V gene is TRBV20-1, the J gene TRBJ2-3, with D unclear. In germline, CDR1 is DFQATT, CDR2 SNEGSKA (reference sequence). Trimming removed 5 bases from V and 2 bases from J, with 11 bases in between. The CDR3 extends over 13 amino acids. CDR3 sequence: CSALTGLTDTQYF. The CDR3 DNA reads TGCAGTGCTCTTACCGGGCTCACAGATACGCAGTATTTT.

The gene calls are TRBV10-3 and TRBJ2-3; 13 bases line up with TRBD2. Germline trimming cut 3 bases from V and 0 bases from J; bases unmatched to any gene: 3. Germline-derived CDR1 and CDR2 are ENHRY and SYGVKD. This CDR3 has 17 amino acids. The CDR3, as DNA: TGTGCCATCAGTGAAAAGGGACTAGCGGGAAGCACAGATACGCAGTATTTT. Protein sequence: CAISEKGLAGSTDTQYF.